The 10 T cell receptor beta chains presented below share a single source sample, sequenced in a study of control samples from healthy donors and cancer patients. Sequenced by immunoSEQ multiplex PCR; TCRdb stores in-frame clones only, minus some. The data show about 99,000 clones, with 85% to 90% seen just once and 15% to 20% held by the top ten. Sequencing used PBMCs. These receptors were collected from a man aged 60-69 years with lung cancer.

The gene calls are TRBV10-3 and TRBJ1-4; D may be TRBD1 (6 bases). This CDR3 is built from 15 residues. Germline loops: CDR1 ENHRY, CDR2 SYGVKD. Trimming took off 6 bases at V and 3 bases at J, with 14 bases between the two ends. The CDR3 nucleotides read TGTGCCATCAGGGGAGTGGGGGCCGCTAATGAAAAACTGTTTTTT. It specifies CAIRGVGAANEKLFF.

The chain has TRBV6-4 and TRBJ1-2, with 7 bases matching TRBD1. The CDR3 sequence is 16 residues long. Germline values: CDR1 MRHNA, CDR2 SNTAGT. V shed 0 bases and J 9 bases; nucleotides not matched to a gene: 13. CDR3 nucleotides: TGTGCCAGCAGTGACTCGATGTTTACAGGGGTGAAGAGCTACACCTTC. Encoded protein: CASSDSMFTGVKSYTF.

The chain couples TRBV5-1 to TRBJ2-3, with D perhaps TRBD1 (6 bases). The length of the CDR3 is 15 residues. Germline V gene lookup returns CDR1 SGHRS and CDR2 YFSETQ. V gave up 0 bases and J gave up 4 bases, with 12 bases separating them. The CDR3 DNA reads TGCGCCAGCAGCTTGGACAGGGTTAACTCAGATACGCAGTATTTT. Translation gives CASSLDRVNSDTQYF.

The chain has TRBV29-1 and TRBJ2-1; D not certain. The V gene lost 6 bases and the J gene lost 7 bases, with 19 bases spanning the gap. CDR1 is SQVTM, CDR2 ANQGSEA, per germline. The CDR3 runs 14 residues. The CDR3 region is CSVARGNRGNEQFF. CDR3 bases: TGCAGCGTGGCCCGCGGCAACAGAGGTAATGAGCAGTTCTTC.

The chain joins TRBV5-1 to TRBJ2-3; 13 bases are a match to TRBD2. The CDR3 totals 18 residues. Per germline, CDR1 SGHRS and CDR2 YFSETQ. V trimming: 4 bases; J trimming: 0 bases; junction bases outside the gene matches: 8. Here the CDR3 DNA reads TGCGCCAGCAGCCCACCCGGACTAGCGGGGGCTAGCACAGATACGCAGTATTTT. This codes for CASSPPGLAGASTDTQYF.

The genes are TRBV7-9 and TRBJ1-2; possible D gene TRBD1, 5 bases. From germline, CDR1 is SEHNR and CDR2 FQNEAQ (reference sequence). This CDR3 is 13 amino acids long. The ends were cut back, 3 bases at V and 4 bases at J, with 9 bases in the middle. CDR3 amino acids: CASSFQGGYGYTF. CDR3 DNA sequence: TGTGCCAGCAGCTTCCAGGGCGGCTATGGCTACACCTTC.

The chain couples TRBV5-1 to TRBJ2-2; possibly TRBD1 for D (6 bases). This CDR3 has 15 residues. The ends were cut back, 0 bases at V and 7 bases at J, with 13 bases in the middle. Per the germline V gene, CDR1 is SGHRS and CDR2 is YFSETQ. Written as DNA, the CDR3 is TGCGCCAGCAGCTTGGCACAGGGTGACATCGGGGAGCTGTTTTTT. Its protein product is CASSLAQGDIGELFF. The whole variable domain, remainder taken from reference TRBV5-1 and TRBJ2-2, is KAGVTQTPRYLIKTRGQQVTLSCSPISGHRSVSWYQQTPGQGLQFLFEYFSETQRNKGNFPGRFSGRQFSNSRSEMNVSTLELGDSALYLCASSLAQGDIGELFFGEGSRLTVL.

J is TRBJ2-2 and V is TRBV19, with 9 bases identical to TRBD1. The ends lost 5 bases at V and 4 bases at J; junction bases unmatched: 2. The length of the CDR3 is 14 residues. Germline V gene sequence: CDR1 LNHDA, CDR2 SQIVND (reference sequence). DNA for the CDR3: TGTGCCAGTAGTGGACAGGGGCCCACCGGGGAGCTGTTTTTT. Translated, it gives CASSGQGPTGELFF. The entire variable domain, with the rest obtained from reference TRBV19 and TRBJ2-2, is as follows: DGGITQSPKYLFRKEGQNVTLSCEQNLNHDAMYWYRQDPGQGLRLIYYSQIVNDFQKGDIAEGYSVSREKKESFPLTVTSAQKNPTAFYLCASSGQGPTGELFFGEGSRLTVL.

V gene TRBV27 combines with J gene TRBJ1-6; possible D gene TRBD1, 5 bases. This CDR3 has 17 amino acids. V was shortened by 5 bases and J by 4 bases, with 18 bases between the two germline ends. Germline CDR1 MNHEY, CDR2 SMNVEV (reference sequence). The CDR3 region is CASSQRTGGGYNSPLHF. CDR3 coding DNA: TGTGCCAGCAGTCAGCGGACGGGGGGAGGGTATAATTCACCCCTCCACTTT.

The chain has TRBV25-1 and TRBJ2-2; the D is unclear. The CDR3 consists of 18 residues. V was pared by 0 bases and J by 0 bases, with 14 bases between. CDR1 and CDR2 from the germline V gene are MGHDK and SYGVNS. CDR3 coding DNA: TGTGCCAGCAGTGAATATTATGGTACACGCGCGAACACCGGGGAGCTGTTTTTT. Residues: CASSEYYGTRANTGELFF. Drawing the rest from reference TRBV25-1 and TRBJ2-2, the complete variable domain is EADIYQTPRYLVIGTGKKITLECSQTMGHDKMYWYQQDPGMELHLIHYSYGVNSTEKGDLSSESTVSRIRTEHFPLTLESARPSHTSQYLCASSEYYGTRANTGELFFGEGSRLTVL.